The 5 T cell receptor beta chains below were found in one sample sequenced in a study of Ad26.COV2.S vaccination and SARS-CoV-2 variants. The repertoire was sequenced with immunoSEQ multiplex PCR; TCRdb's copy has only in-frame clones and lacks some. The table has some 240,000 clones, roughly 85% seen once. Stated treatment: around 19 received Ad26.COV2.S at low or high dose, single or two shots; roughly 5 received placebo; per-sample allocation not given. Sample collection was performed on day 63 after the first vaccine or placebo injection. The sample here was peripheral blood, taken in a trial of Ad26.COV2.S vaccine versus placebo. The source of these receptors is a person aged 18-65 years who received the Ad26.COV2.S COVID-19 vaccine or a placebo.

The V call is TRBV19, the J call TRBJ1-1; D unresolved. This CDR3 has 14 residues. Germline assignment: CDR1 LNHDA and CDR2 SQIVND (reference sequence). V lost 6 bases to trimming and J lost 0 bases, with 11 bases between them. This CDR3 reads CASSLGRLNTEAFF. The CDR3 DNA is TGTGCCAGTAGCCTCGGCCGGTTGAACACTGAAGCTTTCTTT.

This chain joins TRBV10-1 and TRBJ2-2, with D possibly being TRBD1 (5 bases). V was trimmed by 0 bases and J by 1 base, leaving 9 bases between them. Germline assignment: CDR1 WNHNN and CDR2 SYGVQD (reference sequence). The CDR3 extends over 16 amino acids. The CDR3 region is CASSESMGQNTGELFF. CDR3 in DNA: TGCGCCAGCAGTGAGTCTATGGGGCAGAACACCGGGGAGCTGTTTTTT.

CDR3 amino acids: CASSYWTGEAFF. The DNA of the CDR3 is TGTGCCAGCAGTTACTGGACAGGGGAAGCTTTCTTT. J is TRBJ1-1 and V is TRBV6-5, with TRBD1 matching over 8 bases. Unmatched junction bases numbered 0, after V lost 1 base and J lost 8 bases. Germline CDR1 and CDR2: MNHEY and SVGAGI. This CDR3 spans 12 amino acids.

This clone has just one count. The gene calls are TRBV5-1 and TRBJ2-5, with D possibly TRBD1 on 5 matching bases. Germline CDR1 reads SGHRS; CDR2 reads YFSETQ. Trimming left V 3 bases short and J 5 bases short, with 8 bases between. This CDR3 comprises 12 residues. The CDR3 sequence is CASSSQGETQYF. CDR3 sequence (DNA): TGCGCCAGCAGCTCCCAGGGTGAGACCCAGTACTTC. The variable domain in full, completed from reference TRBV5-1 and TRBJ2-5, reads KAGVTQTPRYLIKTRGQQVTLSCSPISGHRSVSWYQQTPGQGLQFLFEYFSETQRNKGNFPGRFSGRQFSNSRSEMNVSTLELGDSALYLCASSSQGETQYFGPGTRLLVL.

The CDR3 DNA follows: TGTGCCAGCAGCCCCGGCTACGGGGAGACCCAGTACTTC. The encoded protein is CASSPGYGETQYF. The chain recombines TRBV7-2 with TRBJ2-5; the D is unclear. Germline V gives CDR1 SGHTA, CDR2 FQGNSA. Trimming took 5 bases from V and 5 from J, leaving 12 bases between them. The CDR3 sequence is 13 residues long.